This TCR beta chain was profiled in a study of T-cell reconstitution after alpha-beta-depleted transplantation in children. The CDR3 consists of 15 residues. Germline V lookup: CDR1 ENHRY, CDR2 SYGVKD. The V end lost 5 bases, the J end lost 3 bases, and 13 bases lay between the germline ends. This clonotype has ten or more counts. Its antigen is currently unknown. Study-level findings and limits: Reportedly, alpha-beta T cells present about two months post-transplant originated from several hundred expanded clones of graft origin.

A library of TCRbeta sequences, prepared with unique molecular identifiers, was generated. Each CDR3 protein gets one entry after TCRdb re-called the PCR reads with MiXCR. The data contain 110,000 or so distinct CDR3 sequences, approximately 6% of them singletons. The chain couples TRBV10-3 to TRBJ2-2; no reliable D call. Material: PBMCs, mostly from graft donor cells, obtained 360 days after TCRalphabeta/CD19-depleted stem cell transplant. This sequence was found in a male patient aged 2 to 10 who had a stem cell transplant for acute lymphoblastic leukemia, so the T cells may come from the graft donor. For the CDR3, the DNA is TGTGCCATCAGTCTTCGCCAGTTCGACACCGGGGAGCTGTTTTTT. Its translation: CAISLRQFDTGELFF.